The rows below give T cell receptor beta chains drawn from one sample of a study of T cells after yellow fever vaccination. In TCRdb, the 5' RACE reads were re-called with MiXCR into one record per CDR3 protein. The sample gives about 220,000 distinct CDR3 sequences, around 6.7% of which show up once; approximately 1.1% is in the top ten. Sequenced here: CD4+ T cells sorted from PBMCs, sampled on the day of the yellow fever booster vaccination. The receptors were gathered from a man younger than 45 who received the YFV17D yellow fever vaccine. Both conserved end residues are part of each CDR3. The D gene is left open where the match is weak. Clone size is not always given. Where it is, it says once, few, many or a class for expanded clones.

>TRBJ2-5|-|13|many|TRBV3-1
TGTGCCAGCAGCCAGTCGACTAGTAAGACCCAGTACTTC
CASSQSTSKTQYF
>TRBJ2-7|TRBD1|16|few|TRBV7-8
TGTGCCAGCAGCCGATCTTCGGACAGGGAACGAAAGGGACAGTACTTC
CASSRSSDRERKGQYF
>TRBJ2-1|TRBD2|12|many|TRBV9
TGTGCCAGCAGCACCCCCGGGACTAGACAGTTCTTC
CASSTPGTRQFF
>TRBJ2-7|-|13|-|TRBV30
TGTGCCTGGAGTCGGTCAGTAGGCTACGAGCAGTACTTC
CAWSRSVGYEQYF
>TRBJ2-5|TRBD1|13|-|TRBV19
TGTGCCAGTAACAGGGGGCCAGGAGAGACCCAGTACTTC
CASNRGPGETQYF
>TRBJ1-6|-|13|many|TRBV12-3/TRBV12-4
TGTGCCAGCAGTTTGGTCGATAATTCACCCCTCCACTTT
CASSLVDNSPLHF
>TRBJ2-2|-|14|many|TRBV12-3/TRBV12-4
TGTGCCAGCACCCCACTAGGAGGGACCGGGGAGCTGTTTTTT
CASTPLGGTGELFF
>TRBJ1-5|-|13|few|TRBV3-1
TGTGCCAGCAGCCAGAACCTTTATCAGCCCCAGCATTTT
CASSQNLYQPQHF
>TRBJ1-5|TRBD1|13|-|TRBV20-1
TGCAGTGCTGGGGACAGCCTAAATCAGCCCCAGCATTTT
CSAGDSLNQPQHF
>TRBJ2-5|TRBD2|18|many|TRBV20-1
TGCAGTGCTAGGGCTCGACTAGCGGGATGGGGAGCGGGAGAGACCCAGTACTTC
CSARARLAGWGAGETQYF
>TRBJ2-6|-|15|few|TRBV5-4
TGTGCCAGCAGCCCTGACCCGGCTGGGGCCAACGTCCTGACTTTC
CASSPDPAGANVLTF
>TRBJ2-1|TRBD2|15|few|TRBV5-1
TGCGCCAGCAGCCCGGGACTAACGAGCGGCAATGAGCAGTTCTTC
CASSPGLTSGNEQFF
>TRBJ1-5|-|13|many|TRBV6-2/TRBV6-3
TGTGCCAGCAGTTACCCCGGCAATCAGCCCCAGCATTTT
CASSYPGNQPQHF
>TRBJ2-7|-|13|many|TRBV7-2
TGTGCCAGCAGCCCGGGCCCCCGGTACGAGCAGTACTTC
CASSPGPRYEQYF
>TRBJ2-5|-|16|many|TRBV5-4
TGTGCCAGCAGCTTGTGGATCGGGCGCGGGGAAGAGACCCAGTACTTC
CASSLWIGRGEETQYF
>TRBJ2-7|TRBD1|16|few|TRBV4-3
TGCGCCAGCAGCCAAGCTCCATGGGACAGGGATTACGAGCAGTACTTC
CASSQAPWDRDYEQYF
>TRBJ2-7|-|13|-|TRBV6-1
TGTGCCAGCAGAGACAGGAGCTCCTACGAGCAGTACTTC
CASRDRSSYEQYF
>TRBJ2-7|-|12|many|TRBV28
TGTGCCAGCAGAACAGACGGATACGAGCAGTACTTC
CASRTDGYEQYF
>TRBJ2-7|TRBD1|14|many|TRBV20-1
TGCAGTGCCGAGCCTGGGACAGGGGTGCCCGAGCAGTACTTC
CSAEPGTGVPEQYF
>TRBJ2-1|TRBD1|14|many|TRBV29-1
TGCAGCGTTGTAGGGACAGACTTATACAATGAGCAGTTCTTC
CSVVGTDLYNEQFF
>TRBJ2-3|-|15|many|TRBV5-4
TGTGCCAGCAGCTTGGATAGGGTCAGGCAAGATACGCAGTATTTT
CASSLDRVRQDTQYF
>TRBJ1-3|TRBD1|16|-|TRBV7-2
TGTGCCAGCAGCTCCCGGACAGGGCTAAGTGGAAACACCATATATTTT
CASSSRTGLSGNTIYF
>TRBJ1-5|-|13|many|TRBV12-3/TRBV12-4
TGTGCCAGCAGTTTAGAGGGGTATCAGCCCCAGCATTTT
CASSLEGYQPQHF
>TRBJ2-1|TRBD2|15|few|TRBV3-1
TGTGCCAGCGCACTCTCGACTAGCGGGAGTGGTGAGCAGTTCTTC
CASALSTSGSGEQFF
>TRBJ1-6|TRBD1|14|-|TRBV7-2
TGTGCCAGCAGCTTCAGGCAGGGGGATTCACCCCTCCACTTT
CASSFRQGDSPLHF
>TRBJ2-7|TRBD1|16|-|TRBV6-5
TGTGCCAGCAGTTACTCTGGGGACAGAATCCCCTACGAGCAGTACTTC
CASSYSGDRIPYEQYF
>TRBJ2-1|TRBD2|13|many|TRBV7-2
TGTGCCAGCAGCTTACAGGTAGAGCGGGAACAGTTCTTC
CASSLQVEREQFF
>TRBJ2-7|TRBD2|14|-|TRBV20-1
TGCAGTGCTTTAGGGACTAGCGGGGGCTACGAGCAGTACTTC
CSALGTSGGYEQYF
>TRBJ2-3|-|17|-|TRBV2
TGTGCCAGCAGCGACCCCCCCCCGGGGCAGTTCACAGATACGCAGTATTTT
CASSDPPPGQFTDTQYF
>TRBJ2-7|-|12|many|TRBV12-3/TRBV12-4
TGTGCCAGCAGCAAAGGGGTTGACGAGCAGTACTTC
CASSKGVDEQYF
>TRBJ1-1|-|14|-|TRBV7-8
TGTGCCAGCAGCCCCCGACAGAGACACACTGAAGCTTTCTTT
CASSPRQRHTEAFF
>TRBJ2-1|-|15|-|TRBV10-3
TGTGCCATCAGTGAAAGTCCTCTCGGGGAGAATGAGCAGTTCTTC
CAISESPLGENEQFF
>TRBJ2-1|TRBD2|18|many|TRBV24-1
TGTGCCACCAGTGATCCTTCAACTAGCGGGCGAACCCCAAATGAGCAGTTCTTC
CATSDPSTSGRTPNEQFF
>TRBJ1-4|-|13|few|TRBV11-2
TGTGCCAGCCATGCGGGTATTGCTGAAAAACTGTTTTTT
CASHAGIAEKLFF
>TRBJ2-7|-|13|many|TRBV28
TGTGCCAGCAGTGAAGGCGGGACCTACGAGCAGTACTTC
CASSEGGTYEQYF
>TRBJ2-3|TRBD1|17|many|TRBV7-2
TGTGCCAGCAGCTTAGTAGGGACAGGGGGGCGCACAGATACGCAGTATTTT
CASSLVGTGGRTDTQYF
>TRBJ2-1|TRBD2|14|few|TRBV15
TGTGCCACCAGCAGAGATCGCGGGAGCGCTGAGCAGTTCTTC
CATSRDRGSAEQFF
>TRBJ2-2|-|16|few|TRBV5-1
TGCGCCAGCACCACGGGGGCAGGACTAAACACCGGGGAGCTGTTTTTT
CASTTGAGLNTGELFF
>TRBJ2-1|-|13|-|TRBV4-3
TGCGCCAGCAGCCAAGTGTCTGGAGGTGAGCAGTTCTTC
CASSQVSGGEQFF
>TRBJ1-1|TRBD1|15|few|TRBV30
TGTGCCTGGAGTGTTTTTCCCGGGACAGGGGCTGAAGCTTTCTTT
CAWSVFPGTGAEAFF
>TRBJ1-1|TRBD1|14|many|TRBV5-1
TGCGCCAGCAGCTTGGCAGGGGGCCACACTGAAGCTTTCTTT
CASSLAGGHTEAFF
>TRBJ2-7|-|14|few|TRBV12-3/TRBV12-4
TGTGCCAGCAGTTTTCTGGGGATCTCCTACGAGCAGTACTTC
CASSFLGISYEQYF
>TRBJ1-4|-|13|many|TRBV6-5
TGTGCCAGCAGTTCGACGTCGGGAGAAAAACTGTTTTTT
CASSSTSGEKLFF
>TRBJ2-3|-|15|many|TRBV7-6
TGTGCCAGCAGCTCCAGGACAGCCTCCACAGATACGCAGTATTTT
CASSSRTASTDTQYF
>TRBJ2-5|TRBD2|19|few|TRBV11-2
TGTGCCAGCAGCTTAAATCTAGGGGAGGCGGGAGGGCCGTCAAAGACCCAGTACTTC
CASSLNLGEAGGPSKTQYF
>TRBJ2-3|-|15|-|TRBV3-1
TGTGCCAGCAGCCAAGGGGTCGGGCGGGCAGATACGCAGTATTTT
CASSQGVGRADTQYF
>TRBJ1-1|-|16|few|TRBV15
TGTGCCACCAGCAGAGATCCAGGTTCGTGGAACACTGAAGCTTTCTTT
CATSRDPGSWNTEAFF
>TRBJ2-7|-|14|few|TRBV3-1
TGTGCCAGCAGCCAGGGGACCATAACTTACGAGCAGTACTTC
CASSQGTITYEQYF
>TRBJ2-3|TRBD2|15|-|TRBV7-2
TGTGCCAGCAGCCCAGGACTAGCGGGTACAGATATGCAGTATTTT
CASSPGLAGTDMQYF
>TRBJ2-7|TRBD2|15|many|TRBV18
TGTGCCAGCTCACCCGGACTAGCGGGAGAATACGAGCAGTACTTC
CASSPGLAGEYEQYF
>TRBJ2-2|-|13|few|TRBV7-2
TGTGCCAGCAGCTTGAAGGCGGGAGGGGAGCTGTTTTTT
CASSLKAGGELFF
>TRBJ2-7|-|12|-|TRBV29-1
TGCAGCGTTGTAGGAACCACCTACGAGCAGTACTTC
CSVVGTTYEQYF
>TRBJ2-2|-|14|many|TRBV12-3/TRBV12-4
TGTGCCAGCAGTTCCTATCAGGGGACCGGGGAGCTGTTTTTT
CASSSYQGTGELFF
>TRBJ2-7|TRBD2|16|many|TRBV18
TGTGCCAGCTCACCACCGCTAGCGGGAGCCCCCTACGAGCAGTACTTC
CASSPPLAGAPYEQYF
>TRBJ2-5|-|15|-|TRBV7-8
TGTGCCAGCAGCCTAGGACCAGGGCGGCGGGAGACCCAGTACTTC
CASSLGPGRRETQYF
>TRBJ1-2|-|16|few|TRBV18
TGTGCCAGCTCACCAGGGACACCTTTGGGGTCTTATGGCTACACCTTC
CASSPGTPLGSYGYTF
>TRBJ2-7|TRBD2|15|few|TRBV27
TGTGCCAGCAGGGGACTAGCGAGAATAACCTACGAGCAGTACTTC
CASRGLARITYEQYF
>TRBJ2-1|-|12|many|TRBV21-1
TGTGCCAGCCTGGACAGTTACAATGAGCAGTTCTTC
CASLDSYNEQFF
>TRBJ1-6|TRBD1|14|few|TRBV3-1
TGTGCCAGCAGCCAAAGGACAGGGCTTTCACCCCTCCACTTT
CASSQRTGLSPLHF